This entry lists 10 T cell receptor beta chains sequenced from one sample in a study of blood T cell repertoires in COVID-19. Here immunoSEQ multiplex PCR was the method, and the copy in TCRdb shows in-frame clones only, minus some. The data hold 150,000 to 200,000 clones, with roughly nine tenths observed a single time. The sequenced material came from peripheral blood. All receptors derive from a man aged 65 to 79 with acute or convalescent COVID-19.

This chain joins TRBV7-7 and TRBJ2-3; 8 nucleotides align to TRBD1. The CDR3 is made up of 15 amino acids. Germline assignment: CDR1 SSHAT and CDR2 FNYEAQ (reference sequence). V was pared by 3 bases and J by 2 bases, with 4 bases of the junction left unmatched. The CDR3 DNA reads TGTGCCAGCAGCTTGACAGGGGCCAACACAGATACGCAGTATTTT. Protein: CASSLTGANTDTQYF.

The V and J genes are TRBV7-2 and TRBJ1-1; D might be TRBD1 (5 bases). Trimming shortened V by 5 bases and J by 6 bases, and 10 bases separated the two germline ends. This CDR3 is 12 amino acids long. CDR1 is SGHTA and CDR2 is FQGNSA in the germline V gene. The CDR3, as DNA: TGTGCCAGCAGCAAGACAGACTCTGAAGCTTTCTTT. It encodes CASSKTDSEAFF. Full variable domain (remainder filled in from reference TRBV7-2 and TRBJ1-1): GAGVSQSPSNKVTEKGKDVELRCDPISGHTALYWYRQSLGQGLEFLIYFQGNSAPDKSGLPSDRFSAERTGGSVSTLTIQRTQQEDSAVYLCASSKTDSEAFFGQGTRLTVV.

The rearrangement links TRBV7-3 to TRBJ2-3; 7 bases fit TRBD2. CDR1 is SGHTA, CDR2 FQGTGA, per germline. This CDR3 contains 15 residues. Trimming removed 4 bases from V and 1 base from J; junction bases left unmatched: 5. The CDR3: CASSSQRGGTDTQYF. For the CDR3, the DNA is TGTGCCAGCAGCTCCCAACGGGGGGGCACAGATACGCAGTATTTT.

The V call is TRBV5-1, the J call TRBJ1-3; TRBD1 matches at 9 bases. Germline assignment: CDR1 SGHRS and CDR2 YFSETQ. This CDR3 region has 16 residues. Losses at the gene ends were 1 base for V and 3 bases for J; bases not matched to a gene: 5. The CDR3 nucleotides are TGCGCCAGCAGCTTGACGGGACAGGGTTTTGGAAACACCATATATTTT. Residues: CASSLTGQGFGNTIYF.

Written as DNA, the CDR3 is TGCGCCAGCACCCTCGCTAGCGGGAGCTCCTACAATGAGCAGTTCTTC. This translates into CASTLASGSSYNEQFF. V and J are TRBV5-1 and TRBJ2-1, with TRBD2 matching 10 bases. The CDR3 totals 16 residues. Germline V CDR1 and CDR2: SGHRS, YFSETQ. The trim removed 6 bases at V and 0 bases at J, leaving 6 bases unmatched.

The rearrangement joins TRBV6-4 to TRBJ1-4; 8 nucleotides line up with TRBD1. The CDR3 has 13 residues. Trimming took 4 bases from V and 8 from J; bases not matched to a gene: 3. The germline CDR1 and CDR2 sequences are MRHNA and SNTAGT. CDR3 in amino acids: CASSGQGAEKLFF. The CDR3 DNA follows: TGTGCCAGCAGTGGGCAGGGGGCCGAAAAACTGTTTTTT.

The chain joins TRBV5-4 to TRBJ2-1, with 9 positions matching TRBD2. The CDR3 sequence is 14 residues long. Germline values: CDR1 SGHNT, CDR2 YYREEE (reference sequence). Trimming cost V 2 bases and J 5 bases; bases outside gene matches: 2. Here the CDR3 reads CASSLAGGDNEQFF. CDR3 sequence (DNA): TGTGCCAGCAGCTTAGCGGGAGGCGACAATGAGCAGTTCTTC.

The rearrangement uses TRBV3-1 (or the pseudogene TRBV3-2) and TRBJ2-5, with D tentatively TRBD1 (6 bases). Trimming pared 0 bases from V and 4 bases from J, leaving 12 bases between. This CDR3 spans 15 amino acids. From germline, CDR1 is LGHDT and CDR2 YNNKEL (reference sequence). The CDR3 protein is CASSQELGAGETQYF. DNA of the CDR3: TGTGCCAGCAGCCAAGAGCTGGGGGCCGGAGAGACCCAGTACTTC.

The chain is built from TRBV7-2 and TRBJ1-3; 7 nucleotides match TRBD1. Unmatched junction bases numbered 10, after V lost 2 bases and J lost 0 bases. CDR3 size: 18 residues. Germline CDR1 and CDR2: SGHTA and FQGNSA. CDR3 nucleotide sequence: TGTGCCAGCAGCTTAAACCTTGGGGACAGCTACTCTGGAAACACCATATATTTT. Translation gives CASSLNLGDSYSGNTIYF.

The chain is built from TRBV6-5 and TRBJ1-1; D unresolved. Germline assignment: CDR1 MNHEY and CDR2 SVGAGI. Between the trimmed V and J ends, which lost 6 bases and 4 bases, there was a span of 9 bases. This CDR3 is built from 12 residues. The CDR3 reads CASSWPLTEAFF. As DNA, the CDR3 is TGTGCCAGCAGCTGGCCCCTCACTGAAGCTTTCTTT.